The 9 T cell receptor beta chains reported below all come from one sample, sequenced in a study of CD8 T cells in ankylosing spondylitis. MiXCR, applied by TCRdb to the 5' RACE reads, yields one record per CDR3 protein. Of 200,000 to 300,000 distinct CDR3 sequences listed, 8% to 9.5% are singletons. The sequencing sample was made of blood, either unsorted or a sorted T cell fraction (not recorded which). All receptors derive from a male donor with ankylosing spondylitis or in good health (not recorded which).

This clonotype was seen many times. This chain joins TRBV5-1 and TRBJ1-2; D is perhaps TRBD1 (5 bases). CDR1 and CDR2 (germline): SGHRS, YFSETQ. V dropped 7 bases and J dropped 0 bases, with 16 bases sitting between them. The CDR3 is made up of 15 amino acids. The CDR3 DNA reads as TGCGCCAGCCGGCCCCAGCCGGGGGCTAACTATGGCTACACCTTC. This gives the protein CASRPQPGANYGYTF. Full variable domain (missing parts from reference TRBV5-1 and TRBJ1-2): KAGVTQTPRYLIKTRGQQVTLSCSPISGHRSVSWYQQTPGQGLQFLFEYFSETQRNKGNFPGRFSGRQFSNSRSEMNVSTLELGDSALYLCASRPQPGANYGYTFGSGTRLTVV.

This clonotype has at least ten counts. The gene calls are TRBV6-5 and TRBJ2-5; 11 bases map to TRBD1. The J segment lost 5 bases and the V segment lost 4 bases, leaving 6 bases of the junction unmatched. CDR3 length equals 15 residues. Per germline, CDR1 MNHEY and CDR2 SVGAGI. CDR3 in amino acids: CASSSSGTGGETQYF. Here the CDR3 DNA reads TGTGCCAGCAGTTCCTCCGGGACAGGGGGGGAGACCCAGTACTTC.

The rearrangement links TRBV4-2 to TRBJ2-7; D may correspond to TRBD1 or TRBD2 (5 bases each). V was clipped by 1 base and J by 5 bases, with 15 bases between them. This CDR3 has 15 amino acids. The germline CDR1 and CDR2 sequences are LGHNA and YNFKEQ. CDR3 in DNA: TGTGCCAGCAGCCAAGGAGGGGCGAGGCCTAACGAGCAGTACTTC. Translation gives CASSQGGARPNEQYF.

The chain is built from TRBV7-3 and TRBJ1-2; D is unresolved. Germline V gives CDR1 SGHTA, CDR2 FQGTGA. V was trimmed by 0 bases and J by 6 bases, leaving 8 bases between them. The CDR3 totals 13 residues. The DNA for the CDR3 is TGTGCCAGCAGCTTAACGGAGGGCCATGGCTACACCTTC. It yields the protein CASSLTEGHGYTF.

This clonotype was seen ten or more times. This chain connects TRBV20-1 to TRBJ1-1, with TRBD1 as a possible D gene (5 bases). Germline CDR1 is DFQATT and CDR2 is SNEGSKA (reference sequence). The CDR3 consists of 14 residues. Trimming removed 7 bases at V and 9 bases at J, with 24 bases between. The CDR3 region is CSVPGTGLLRKAFF. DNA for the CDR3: TGCAGTGTCCCCGGGACGGGCCTTTTGAGGAAAGCTTTCTTT.

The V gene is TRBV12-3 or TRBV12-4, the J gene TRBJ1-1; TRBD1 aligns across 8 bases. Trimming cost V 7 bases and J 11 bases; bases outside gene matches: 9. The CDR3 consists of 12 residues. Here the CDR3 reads CASTRQGWEAFF. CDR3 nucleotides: TGTGCCAGCACCCGACAGGGGTGGGAGGCTTTCTTT.

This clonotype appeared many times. In nucleotides, the CDR3 is TGTGCCAGCAGTTACTCGGTTGGCGGGAGGACCGTCAGCTCCTACAATGAGCAGTTCTTC. Its translation: CASSYSVGGRTVSSYNEQFF. The rearrangement uses TRBV6-2 or TRBV6-3 and TRBJ2-1; TRBD2 matches 8 bases. The CDR3 runs to 20 residues. V dropped 0 bases and J dropped 0; count of bases not matched to a gene: 13. Germline CDR1 MNHEY, CDR2 SVGEGT.

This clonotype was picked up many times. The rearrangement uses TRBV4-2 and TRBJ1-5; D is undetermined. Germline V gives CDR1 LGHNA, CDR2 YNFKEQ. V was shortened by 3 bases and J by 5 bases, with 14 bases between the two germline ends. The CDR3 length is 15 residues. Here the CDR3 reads CASSQDGYGDQPQHF. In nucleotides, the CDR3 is TGTGCCAGCAGCCAGGACGGATACGGCGATCAGCCCCAGCATTTT.

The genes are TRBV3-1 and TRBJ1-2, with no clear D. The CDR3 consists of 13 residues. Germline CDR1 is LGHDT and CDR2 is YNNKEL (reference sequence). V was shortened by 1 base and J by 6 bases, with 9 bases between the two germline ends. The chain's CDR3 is CASSQGERNGYTF. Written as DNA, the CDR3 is TGTGCCAGCAGCCAAGGAGAAAGAAATGGCTACACCTTC.